These T cell receptor beta chains were read from a single sample in a study of cytomegalovirus exposure and HLA in healthy donors. Profiled with immunoSEQ multiplex PCR; TCRdb holds only in-frame clones, not every one. This sample has 150,000 to 200,000 clones; roughly 85% occur once, and the top ten carry roughly 6%. The sequenced sample consisted of PBMCs. These TCRs come from a middle-aged man in good health and CMV-seropositive. Each CDR3 is given with its conserved first and last residue. The order of the fields is V gene, J gene, clone size, D gene, CDR3 DNA, CDR3 protein. The D gene is left open where the match is weak. Some rows have no size entry. The others give once, few or many, or a class for an expanded clone.

>TRBV27|TRBJ1-5|NA|TRBD1
TGTGCCAGCAGTCCCCGACAGGGGGCGAATATTCAGCCCCAGCATTTT
CASSPRQGANIQPQHF
>TRBV29-1|TRBJ2-3|once|TRBD1
TGCAGCGTCGCTAGACAGGGAGGCACAGATACGCAGTATTTT
CSVARQGGTDTQYF
>TRBV11-2|TRBJ1-2|NA|TRBD1
TGTGCCAGCAGCTCACAGGGGAACTATGGCTACACCTTC
CASSSQGNYGYTF
>TRBV9|TRBJ2-1|once|TRBD1
TGTGCCAGCAGCACGACAGGGTTGGCCAATGAGCAGTTCTTC
CASSTTGLANEQFF
>TRBV7-9|TRBJ2-5|NA|TRBD2
TGTTCCAGCAGCCCACGGGGACTAGCGGGGACGGAGACCCAGTACTTC
CSSSPRGLAGTETQYF
>TRBV6-5|TRBJ1-3|NA|TRBD1
TGTGCCAGCAGGGGGACAGTGGACTCTGGAAACACCATATATTTT
CASRGTVDSGNTIYF
>TRBV28|TRBJ1-5|NA|NA
TGTGCCAGCAGTTTCCCCGGGGGGATACAGCCCCAGCATTTT
CASSFPGGIQPQHF
>TRBV5-6|TRBJ2-7|NA|TRBD1
TGTGCCAGCAGCTTCCGGGACAGGGGTCCCTACGAGCAGTACTTC
CASSFRDRGPYEQYF
>TRBV6-5|TRBJ1-6|NA|TRBD1
TGTGCCAGCAGGGAACAGGGGGCGCGGAATTCACCCCTCCACTTT
CASREQGARNSPLHF
>TRBV7-9|TRBJ1-1|NA|TRBD1
TGTGCCAGCAGCCGCATGACAGGGGACGACACTGAAGCTTTCTTT
CASSRMTGDDTEAFF
>TRBV5-8|TRBJ2-7|NA|NA
TGTGCCAGCAGCTTACCTACGAGGGTATCCTACGAGCAGTACTTC
CASSLPTRVSYEQYF
>TRBV30|TRBJ2-3|NA|NA
TGTGCCTGGAGTGTGGGCCGCACAGATACGCAGTATTTT
CAWSVGRTDTQYF
>TRBV2|TRBJ2-6|NA|NA
TGTGCCAGCAGGAGGGCACCTTCGGGGGCCAACGTCCTGACTTTC
CASRRAPSGANVLTF
>TRBV19|TRBJ1-4|few|NA
TGTGCCAGTAGTCCCGCCCCAGGGGTGGGCGAAAAACTGTTTTTT
CASSPAPGVGEKLFF
>TRBV6-6|TRBJ2-2|once|NA
TGTGCCAGCAGTCCGGGATCGCTCATTGAGCTGTTTTTT
CASSPGSLIELFF
>TRBV19|TRBJ1-1|NA|NA
TGTGCCAGTAGTATAGGCGGGGGGGGGACTGAAGCTTTCTTT
CASSIGGGGTEAFF
>TRBV5-1|TRBJ1-3|few|NA
TGCGCCAGCAGCTTGGGACAGGCGATAGATCGAAACACCATATATTTT
CASSLGQAIDRNTIYF
>TRBV5-5|TRBJ2-1|NA|NA
TGTGCCAGCAGCTTGACTGCTGGTAATGAGCAGTTCTTC
CASSLTAGNEQFF
>TRBV28|TRBJ2-3|NA|NA
TGTGCCAGCAGTTTTGGGCAGGCTGGAACAGATACGCAGTATTTT
CASSFGQAGTDTQYF
>TRBV6-6|TRBJ2-3|NA|TRBD1
TGTGCCAGCAGTGCCGGGACAGGGAAGTATTTT
CASSAGTGKYF
>TRBV4-2|TRBJ1-1|NA|NA
TGTGCCAGCAGACAGGCCGGAGAGGTTCCGAACACTGAAGCTTTCTTT
CASRQAGEVPNTEAFF
>TRBV6-1|TRBJ1-5|NA|TRBD1
TGTGCCAGCACCATGACAGGGGCCTTCAATCAGCCCCAGCATTTT
CASTMTGAFNQPQHF
>TRBV5-6|TRBJ2-5|NA|TRBD2
TGTGCCAGCAGCTTCCGAGAGGGACTAGCGGGAGAAGAGACCCAGTACTTC
CASSFREGLAGEETQYF
>TRBV7-9|TRBJ2-7|NA|TRBD1
TGTGCCAGCAGCCCATCGCAGGGGGTTGCAGCTCGCGAGCAGTACTTC
CASSPSQGVAAREQYF
>TRBV9|TRBJ2-5|NA|TRBD2
TGTGCCAGCAGCGCCGGACTAGCTGTGGGAGAGACCCAGTACTTC
CASSAGLAVGETQYF
>TRBV6-5|TRBJ2-2|NA|TRBD1
TGTGCCCCGAAGGCGGACAGGGGGACTCACGGGGAGCTGTTTTTT
CAPKADRGTHGELFF
>TRBV9|TRBJ2-1|NA|TRBD1
TGTGCCAGCAGCGTAGGAGGGGGCAGCTACAATGAGCAGTTCTTC
CASSVGGGSYNEQFF
>TRBV29-1|TRBJ2-3|NA|NA
TGCAGCGCTGGACGGACAGAAACAGATACGCAGTATTTT
CSAGRTETDTQYF
>TRBV27|TRBJ2-5|NA|NA
TGTGCCAGCAGTTTTGGAGGGCTGGAGACCCAGTACTTC
CASSFGGLETQYF
>TRBV7-3|TRBJ2-1|NA|NA
TGTGCCAGCAGCTTAGGGCAGAACAATGAGCAGTTCTTC
CASSLGQNNEQFF
>TRBV1|TRBJ2-6|NA|NA
TGCACCAGCAGCCAAGCGGAGTTCTCTGGGGCCAACGTCCTGACTTTC
CTSSQAEFSGANVLTF
>TRBV7-9|TRBJ1-1|NA|NA
TGTGCCAGCAGCCGACAGACCCCTGAAGCTTTCTTT
CASSRQTPEAFF
>TRBV5-1|TRBJ2-7|NA|TRBD1
TGCGCCAGCAACCGACAGGGGGCCAACGAGCAGTACTTC
CASNRQGANEQYF
>TRBV9|TRBJ2-3|NA|TRBD2
TGTGCCAGCAGCGAATCTAGGACTAGCGGCACAGATACGCAGTATTTT
CASSESRTSGTDTQYF
>TRBV2|TRBJ2-1|NA|TRBD2
TGTGCCAGCAGTGAAGAAGGGCTAGCGGGCGGCTGGTTCTTC
CASSEEGLAGGWFF
>TRBV28|TRBJ2-1|NA|TRBD1
TGTGCCAGCAGTTTATGGGCAGGGGGCTCCTACAATGAGCAGTTCTTC
CASSLWAGGSYNEQFF
>TRBV6-5|TRBJ2-5|NA|NA
TGTGCCAGCAGTTACCGCGTATCTAGGCAGAGAGAGACCCAGTACTTC
CASSYRVSRQRETQYF
>TRBV6-1|TRBJ2-7|NA|TRBD1
TGTGCCAGCAGTGAGACAGGGCCAAACTCCTACGAGCAGTACTTC
CASSETGPNSYEQYF
>TRBV18|TRBJ1-1|NA|NA
TGTGCCAGCTCACCGGGCGACCTGAACACTGAAGCTTTCTTT
CASSPGDLNTEAFF
>TRBV19|TRBJ2-2|NA|NA
TGTGCCAGTAGGGCCGACAGGTCTTCCGGGGAGCTGTTTTTT
CASRADRSSGELFF
>TRBV19|TRBJ1-3|NA|NA
TGTGCCAGTAGTCTTCGATACTCGGGTTCTGGAAACACCATATATTTT
CASSLRYSGSGNTIYF
>TRBV6-1|TRBJ1-2|NA|NA
TGTGCCAGCAGTTGGACAGATGGCTACACCTTC
CASSWTDGYTF
>TRBV2|TRBJ2-2|NA|NA
TGTGCCAGCAGTGTACAGGACGCAGGTGGGGAGCTGTTTTTT
CASSVQDAGGELFF
>TRBV30|TRBJ2-1|NA|NA
TGTGCCTGGAGTGTACGGGGGAATGAGCAGTTCTTC
CAWSVRGNEQFF
>TRBV7-2|TRBJ1-1|NA|NA
TGTGCCAGCAGCTCTGGACAGCACATGAACACTGAAGCTTTCTTT
CASSSGQHMNTEAFF
>TRBV7-9|TRBJ2-5|NA|TRBD2
TGTGCCAGCAGCTACCCGGAAGGGGCTAGCGGGCCTTCGGGAGAGACCCAGTACTTC
CASSYPEGASGPSGETQYF
>TRBV6-4|TRBJ2-3|NA|TRBD2
TGTGCCAGCAGTGAAGCGGGAGGGAGCACAGATACGCAGTATTTT
CASSEAGGSTDTQYF
>TRBV7-3|TRBJ2-2|NA|NA
TGTGCCAGCAGCTTAGCTGGCACGAACACCGGGGAGCTGTTTTTT
CASSLAGTNTGELFF
>TRBV19|TRBJ2-6|few|NA
TGTGCCAGTAGTACCTCCGGAGCATCTGGGGCCAACGGCCTGACTTTC
CASSTSGASGANGLTF
>TRBV9|TRBJ2-7|NA|NA
TGTGCCAGCAGCGTCTTGGGGGCTAGTGTCGAGCAGTACTTC
CASSVLGASVEQYF
>TRBV25-1|TRBJ1-2|NA|TRBD1
TGTGCCAGCAGTGAAACAGGGGAAGCGACCAACTATGGCTACACCTTC
CASSETGEATNYGYTF
>TRBV7-3|TRBJ2-7|NA|NA
TGTGCCAGCAGCTTAACCGGTGGTTACGAGCAGTACTTC
CASSLTGGYEQYF
>TRBV5-5|TRBJ2-4|few|TRBD1
TGTGCCAGCAGCTTGGCCGTCGAGGACAGGGGGACCAAAAACATTCAGTACTTC
CASSLAVEDRGTKNIQYF
>TRBV9|TRBJ2-3|NA|TRBD2
TGTGCCAGCAGCGTAGGACTAGCGGGGTTCACAGATACGCAGTATTTT
CASSVGLAGFTDTQYF
>TRBV19|TRBJ2-5|NA|TRBD2
TGTGCCAGTAGTATCAGTAGCGGGAAGAAAGAGACCCAGTACTTC
CASSISSGKKETQYF